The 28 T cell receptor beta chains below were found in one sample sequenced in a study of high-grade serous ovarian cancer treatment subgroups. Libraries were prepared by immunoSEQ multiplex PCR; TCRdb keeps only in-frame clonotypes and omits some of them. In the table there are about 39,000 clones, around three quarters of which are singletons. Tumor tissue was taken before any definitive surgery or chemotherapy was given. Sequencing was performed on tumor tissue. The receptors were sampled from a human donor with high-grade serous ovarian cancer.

The CDR3 reads CASSQDGADTGELFF. DNA of the CDR3: TGTGCCAGCAGCCAAGATGGAGCAGACACCGGGGAGCTGTTTTTT. The J gene is TRBJ2-2, the V gene TRBV14; no clear D. Germline assignment: CDR1 SGHDN and CDR2 FVKESK. The V gene lost 0 bases and the J gene lost 3 bases, with 8 bases spanning the gap. The CDR3 has 15 residues.

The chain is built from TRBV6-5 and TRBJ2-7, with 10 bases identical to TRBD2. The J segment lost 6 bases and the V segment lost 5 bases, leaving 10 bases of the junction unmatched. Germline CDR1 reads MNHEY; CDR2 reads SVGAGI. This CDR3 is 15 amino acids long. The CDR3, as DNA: TGTGCCAGCAGTCCCCATAAAGCGGGAGGGCGCGAGCAGTACTTC. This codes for CASSPHKAGGREQYF.

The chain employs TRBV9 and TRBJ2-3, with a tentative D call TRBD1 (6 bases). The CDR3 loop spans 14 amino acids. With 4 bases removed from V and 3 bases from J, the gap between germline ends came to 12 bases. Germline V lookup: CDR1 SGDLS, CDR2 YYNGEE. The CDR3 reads CASSKGHVTDTQYF. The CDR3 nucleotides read TGTGCCAGCAGCAAGGGACACGTAACAGATACGCAGTATTTT.

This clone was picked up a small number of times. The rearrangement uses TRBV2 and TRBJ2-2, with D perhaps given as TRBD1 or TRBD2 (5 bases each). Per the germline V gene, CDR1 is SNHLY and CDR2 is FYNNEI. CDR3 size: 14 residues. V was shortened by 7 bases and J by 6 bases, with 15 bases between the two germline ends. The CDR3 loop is CASKTIGASGELFF. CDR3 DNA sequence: TGTGCCAGCAAGACTATCGGGGCGTCCGGGGAGCTGTTTTTT.

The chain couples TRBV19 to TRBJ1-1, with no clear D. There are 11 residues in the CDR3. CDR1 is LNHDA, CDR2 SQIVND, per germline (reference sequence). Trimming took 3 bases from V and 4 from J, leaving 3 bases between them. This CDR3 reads CASSIGTEAFF. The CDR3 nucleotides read TGTGCCAGTAGTATCGGCACTGAAGCTTTCTTT.

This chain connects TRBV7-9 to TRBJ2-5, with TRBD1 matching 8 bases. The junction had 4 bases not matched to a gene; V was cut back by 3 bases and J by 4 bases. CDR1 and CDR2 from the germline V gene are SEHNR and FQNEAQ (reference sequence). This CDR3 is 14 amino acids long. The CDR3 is CASSLNQGAETQYF. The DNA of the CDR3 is TGTGCCAGCAGCTTGAATCAGGGGGCAGAGACCCAGTACTTC.

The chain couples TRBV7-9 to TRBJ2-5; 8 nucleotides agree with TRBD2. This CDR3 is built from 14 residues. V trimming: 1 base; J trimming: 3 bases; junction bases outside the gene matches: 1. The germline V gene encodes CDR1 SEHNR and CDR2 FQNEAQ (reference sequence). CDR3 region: CASSLGAGEETQYF. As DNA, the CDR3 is TGTGCCAGCAGCTTAGGAGCGGGGGAAGAGACCCAGTACTTC.

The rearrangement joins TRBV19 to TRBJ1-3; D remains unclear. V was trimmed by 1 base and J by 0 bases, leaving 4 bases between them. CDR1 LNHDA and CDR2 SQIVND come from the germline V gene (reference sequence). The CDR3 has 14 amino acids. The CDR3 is CASSIGVSGNTIYF. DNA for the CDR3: TGTGCCAGTAGTATAGGGGTCTCTGGAAACACCATATATTTT. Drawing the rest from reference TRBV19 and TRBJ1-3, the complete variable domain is DGGITQSPKYLFRKEGQNVTLSCEQNLNHDAMYWYRQDPGQGLRLIYYSQIVNDFQKGDIAEGYSVSREKKESFPLTVTSAQKNPTAFYLCASSIGVSGNTIYFGEGSWLTVV.

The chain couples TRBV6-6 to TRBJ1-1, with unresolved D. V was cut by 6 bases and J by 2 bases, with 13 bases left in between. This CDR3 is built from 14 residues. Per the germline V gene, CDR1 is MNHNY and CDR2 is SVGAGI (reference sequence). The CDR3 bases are TGTGCCAGCAGCGGCCGGGGTGGAAACACTGAAGCTTTCTTT. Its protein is CASSGRGGNTEAFF.

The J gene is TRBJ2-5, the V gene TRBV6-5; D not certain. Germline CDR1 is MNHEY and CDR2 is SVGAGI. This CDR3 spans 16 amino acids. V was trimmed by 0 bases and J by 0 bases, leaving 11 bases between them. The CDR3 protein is CASSYSGPPYQETQYF. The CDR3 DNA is TGTGCCAGCAGTTACTCGGGTCCGCCGTACCAAGAGACCCAGTACTTC.

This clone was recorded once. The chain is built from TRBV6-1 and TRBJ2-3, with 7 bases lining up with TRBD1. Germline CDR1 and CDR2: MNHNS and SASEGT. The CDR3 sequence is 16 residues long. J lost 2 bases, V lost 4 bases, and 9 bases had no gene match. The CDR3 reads CASSADRDLNTDTQYF. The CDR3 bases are TGTGCCAGCAGTGCTGACAGGGACCTAAACACAGATACGCAGTATTTT.

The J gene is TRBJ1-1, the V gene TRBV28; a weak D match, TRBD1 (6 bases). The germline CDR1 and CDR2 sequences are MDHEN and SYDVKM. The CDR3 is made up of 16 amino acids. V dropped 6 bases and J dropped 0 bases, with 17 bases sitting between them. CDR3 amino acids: CASSSGGSPMNTEAFF. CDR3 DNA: TGTGCCAGCAGCTCCGGGGGCAGCCCCATGAACACTGAAGCTTTCTTT.

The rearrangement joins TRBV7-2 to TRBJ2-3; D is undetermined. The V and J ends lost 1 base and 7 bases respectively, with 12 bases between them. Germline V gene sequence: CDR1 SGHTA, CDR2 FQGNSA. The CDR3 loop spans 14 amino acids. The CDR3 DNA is TGTGCCAGCAGCTTAGTAGGAGACCCTCATACGCAGTATTTT. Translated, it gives CASSLVGDPHTQYF.

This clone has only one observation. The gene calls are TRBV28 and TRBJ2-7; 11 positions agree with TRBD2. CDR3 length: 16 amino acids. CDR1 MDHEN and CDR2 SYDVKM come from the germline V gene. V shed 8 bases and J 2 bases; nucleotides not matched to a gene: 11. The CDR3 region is CASHAGSTSGAYEQYF. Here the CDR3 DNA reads TGTGCCAGCCACGCAGGATCGACTAGCGGGGCCTACGAGCAGTACTTC.

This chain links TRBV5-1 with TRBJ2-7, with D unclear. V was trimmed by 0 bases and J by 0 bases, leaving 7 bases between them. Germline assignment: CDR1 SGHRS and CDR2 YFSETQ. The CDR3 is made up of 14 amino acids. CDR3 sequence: CASSLEVSSYEQYF. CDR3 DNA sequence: TGCGCCAGCAGCTTGGAGGTGAGCTCCTACGAGCAGTACTTC.

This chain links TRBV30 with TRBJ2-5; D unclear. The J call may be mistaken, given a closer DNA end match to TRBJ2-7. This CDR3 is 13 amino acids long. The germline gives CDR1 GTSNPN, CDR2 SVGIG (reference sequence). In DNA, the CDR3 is TGTGCCTGGATTCCCAGGACCTCCTACGAGCAGTACTTC. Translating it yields CAWIPRTSYEQYF.

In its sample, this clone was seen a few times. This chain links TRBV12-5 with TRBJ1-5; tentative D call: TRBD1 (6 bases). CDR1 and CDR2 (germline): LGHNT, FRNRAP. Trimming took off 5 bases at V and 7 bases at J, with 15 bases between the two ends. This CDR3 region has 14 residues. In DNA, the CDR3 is TGTGCTAGTGGTCGTACAGGGTTACACCAGCCCCAGCATTTT. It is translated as CASGRTGLHQPQHF.

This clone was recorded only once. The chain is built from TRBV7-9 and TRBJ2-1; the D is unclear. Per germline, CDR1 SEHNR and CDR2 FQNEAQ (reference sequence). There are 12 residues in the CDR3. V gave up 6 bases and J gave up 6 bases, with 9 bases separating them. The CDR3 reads CASRETGNEQFF. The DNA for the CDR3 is TGTGCCAGCAGGGAGACGGGCAATGAGCAGTTCTTC.

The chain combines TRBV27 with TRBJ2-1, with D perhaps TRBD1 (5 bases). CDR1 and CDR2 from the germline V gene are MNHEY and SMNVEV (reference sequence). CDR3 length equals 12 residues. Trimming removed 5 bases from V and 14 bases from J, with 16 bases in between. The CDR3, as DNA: TGTGCCAGCAGTAGCCCAGGGTTGGTCGAGTTCTTC. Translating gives CASSSPGLVEFF.

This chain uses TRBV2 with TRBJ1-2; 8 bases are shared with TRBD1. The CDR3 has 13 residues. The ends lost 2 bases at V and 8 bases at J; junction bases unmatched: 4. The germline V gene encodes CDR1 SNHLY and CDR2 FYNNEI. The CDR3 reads CASSEQGADGYTF. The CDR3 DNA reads TGTGCCAGCAGTGAACAGGGGGCGGACGGCTACACCTTC.

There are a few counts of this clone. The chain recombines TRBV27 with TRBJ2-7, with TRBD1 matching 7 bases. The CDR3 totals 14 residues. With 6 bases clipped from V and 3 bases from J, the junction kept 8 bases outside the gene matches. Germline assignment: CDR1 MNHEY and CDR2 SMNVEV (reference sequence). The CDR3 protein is CASRTMGQSYEQYF. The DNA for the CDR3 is TGTGCCAGCAGGACAATGGGACAGAGCTACGAGCAGTACTTC.

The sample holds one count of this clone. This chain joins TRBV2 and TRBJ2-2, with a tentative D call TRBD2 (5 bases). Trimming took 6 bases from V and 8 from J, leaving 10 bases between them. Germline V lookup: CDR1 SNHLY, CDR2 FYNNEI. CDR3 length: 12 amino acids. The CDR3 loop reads CASREAPGELFF. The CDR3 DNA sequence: TGTGCCAGCAGGGAGGCCCCGGGGGAGCTGTTTTTT.

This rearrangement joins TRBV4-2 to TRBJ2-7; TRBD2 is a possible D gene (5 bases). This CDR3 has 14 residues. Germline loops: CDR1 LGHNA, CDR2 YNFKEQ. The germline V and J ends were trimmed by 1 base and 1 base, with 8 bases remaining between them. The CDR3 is CASSQVRVSYEQYF. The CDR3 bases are TGTGCCAGCAGCCAAGTGAGGGTATCCTACGAGCAGTACTTC.

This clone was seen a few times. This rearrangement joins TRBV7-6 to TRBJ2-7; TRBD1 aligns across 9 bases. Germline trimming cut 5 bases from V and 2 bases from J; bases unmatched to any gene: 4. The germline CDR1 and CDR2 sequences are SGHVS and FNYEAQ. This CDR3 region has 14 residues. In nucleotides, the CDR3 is TGTGCCAGCAGCCCCGGACAGGGGCCCTACGAGCAGTACTTC. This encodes CASSPGQGPYEQYF.

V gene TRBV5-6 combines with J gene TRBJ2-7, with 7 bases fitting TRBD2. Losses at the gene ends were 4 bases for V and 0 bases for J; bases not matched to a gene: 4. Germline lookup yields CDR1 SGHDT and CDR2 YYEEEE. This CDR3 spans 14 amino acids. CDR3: CASSPGTNSYEQYF. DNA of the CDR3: TGTGCCAGCAGCCCCGGGACTAACTCCTACGAGCAGTACTTC.

CDR3 loop: CASSPSRVTGGNTIYF. In DNA form, the CDR3 reads TGTGCCAGCTCACCGTCGAGGGTCACGGGAGGAAACACCATATATTTT. The V and J genes are TRBV18 and TRBJ1-3; D uncertain. The CDR3 length is 16 residues. Germline assignment: CDR1 KGHSH and CDR2 LQKENI. With 3 bases removed from V and 4 bases from J, the gap between germline ends came to 16 bases.

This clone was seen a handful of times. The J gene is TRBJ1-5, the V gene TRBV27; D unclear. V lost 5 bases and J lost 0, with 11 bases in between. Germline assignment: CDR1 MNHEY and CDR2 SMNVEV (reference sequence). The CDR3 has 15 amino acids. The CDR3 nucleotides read TGTGCCAGCAGTCCGCTCGAGTATAGCAATCAGCCCCAGCATTTT. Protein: CASSPLEYSNQPQHF.

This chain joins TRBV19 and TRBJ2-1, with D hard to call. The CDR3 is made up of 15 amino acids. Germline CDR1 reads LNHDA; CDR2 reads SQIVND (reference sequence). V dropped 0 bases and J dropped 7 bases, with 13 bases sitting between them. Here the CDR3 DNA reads TGTGCCAGTAGTATAGATAGGTCCACCGGAAATGAGCAGTTCTTC. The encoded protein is CASSIDRSTGNEQFF. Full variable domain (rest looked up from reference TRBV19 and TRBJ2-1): DGGITQSPKYLFRKEGQNVTLSCEQNLNHDAMYWYRQDPGQGLRLIYYSQIVNDFQKGDIAEGYSVSREKKESFPLTVTSAQKNPTAFYLCASSIDRSTGNEQFFGPGTRLTVL.